The following is a TCR beta chain sequence with its context. This record comes from a study of blood T cell repertoires in COVID-19. Germline assignment: CDR1 SGHRS and CDR2 YFSETQ. The germline V and J ends were trimmed by 6 bases and 7 bases, with 17 bases remaining between them. The CDR3 is 15 residues long. Sequencing used immunoSEQ multiplex PCR; TCRdb keeps in-frame clones, though not all of them. Here the sample spans some 31,000 clones, nearly 95% being singletons. The clonotype was recovered from a human donor in a cohort sampled during active COVID-19. Sequenced material: peripheral blood. V usage is TRBV5-1 and J usage is TRBJ1-6; D call uncertain. In DNA, the CDR3 is TGCGCCAGCACCCCGGGAGCCCCCGGGAATTCACCCCTCCACTTT. Amino acids: CASTPGAPGNSPLHF.